This T cell receptor beta chain was documented in a study of prognosis after radiotherapy for stage I lung cancer. Study details: There were 15 or so patients with newly diagnosed primary stage I lung tumors and a handful of patients with oligometastatic NSCLC after surgical resection of the primary tumor. The patient group included nobody who received concurrent therapy with stereotactic body radiotherapy.

Germline V gene data show CDR1 as MNHNS and CDR2 as SASEGT. This CDR3 comprises 17 residues. This clonotype was seen only once. As yet, its antigen is unknown. A junction end diverges from the germline sequence, so it may reflect a read error. TCR beta CDR3 amplification from genomic DNA was performed by two-round multiplex PCR. Every TRBV and TRBJ gene had its own specific primer in first-round PCR. With universal primers, the second PCR round was performed. Each CDR3 protein is one row after TCRdb ran MiXCR on the multiplex PCR reads. Here the sample spans some 15,000 distinct CDR3 sequences, around 30% being singletons. Findings of the study overall: Shannon entropy (measured after stereotactic body radiation therapy) was lower in patients who went on to develop distant metastases.

This receptor was identified in a donor aged 50 or older with non-small cell lung cancer. The source material was PBMCs, sampled before or after stereotactic body radiation therapy (not recorded which). The V call is TRBV6-1, the J call TRBJ1-5, with D possibly being TRBD1 (5 bases). CDR3 protein: CSSSPSRAGYSNQPQHF. CDR3 DNA: TGTTCCAGCAGTCCCTCTCGGGCAGGGTATAGCAATCAGCCCCAGCATTTT.